This T cell receptor (beta chain) originates from a study of T cell clones after liver transplantation. The CDR3 covers 17 residues. Germline lookup yields CDR1 SGHTA and CDR2 FQGNSA. Trimming at V came to 3 bases and at J to 0 bases, leaving 8 bases not matched to a gene. Measured with immunoSEQ multiplex PCR; TCRdb has only the in-frame clones, and not every one. The sample consists of more than 95,000 clones, over 75% of them appearing once. Sequenced here: CD4+ T cells from blood, sampled 12 months after liver transplant. The TCR was taken from a human patient who received a liver transplant. Some T cells may arise from the graft donor. The chain recombines TRBV7-2 with TRBJ1-1; 9 bases match TRBD1. The CDR3: CASSFSGTGFMNTEAFF. The CDR3 region has the DNA TGTGCCAGCAGCTTTTCCGGGACAGGGTTTATGAACACTGAAGCTTTCTTT. The complete variable domain, with remaining parts taken from reference TRBV7-2 and TRBJ1-1, reads GAGVSQSPSNKVTEKGKDVELRCDPISGHTALYWYRQSLGQGLEFLIYFQGNSAPDKSGLPSDRFSAERTGGSVSTLTIQRTQQEDSAVYLCASSFSGTGFMNTEAFFGQGTRLTVV.